The rows below give T cell receptor beta chains drawn from one sample of a study of cytomegalovirus exposure and HLA in healthy donors. Method: immunoSEQ multiplex PCR; TCRdb's copy keeps in-frame clones and lacks some. The table lists 150,000 to 180,000 clones, roughly three quarters of them singletons, with 9.5% to 15% in the top ten. Sequenced material: PBMCs. Receptors originate from a man aged 25-45 years in good health and CMV-seropositive. The CDR3 runs from the conserved cysteine through the conserved F or W. Each record gives: D gene, J gene, clone size, V gene, CDR3 DNA, CDR3 protein. D genes are given only for firm matches. Clone size is given for some rows only: seen once, a few or many times, or a class if the clone is expanded.

.,TRBJ2-7,.,TRBV27,TGTGCCAGCATGTTCAGGGGTAATGTAAACGAGCAGTACTTC,CASMFRGNVNEQYF
.,TRBJ1-3,.,TRBV7-9,TGTGCCAGTGACTTCAACTCTGGAAACACCATATATTTT,CASDFNSGNTIYF
TRBD2,TRBJ2-7,few,TRBV6-5,TGTGCCAGCAGTCCGTCGGGACTAGCGGGTGGCGAGCAGTACTTC,CASSPSGLAGGEQYF
TRBD2,TRBJ2-1,.,TRBV6-1,TGTGCCAGCAGTAAGGGACTACCCAACAATGAGCAGTTCTTC,CASSKGLPNNEQFF
TRBD1,TRBJ1-2,.,TRBV27,TGTGCCAGCAGAGCGGCTACGGGACAGGTTCCTTCTAACTATGGCTACACCTTC,CASRAATGQVPSNYGYTF
TRBD1,TRBJ1-2,.,TRBV30,TGTGCCTGGAGTGTAAGATTGGGCGGGACAGGGGACGGCTACACCTTC,CAWSVRLGGTGDGYTF
TRBD1,TRBJ2-7,.,TRBV7-2,TGTGCCAGCAGCGTAGGGACAGCCAGATACGAGCAGTACTTC,CASSVGTARYEQYF
.,TRBJ2-7,.,TRBV13,TGTGCCAGCAGCCCCAGGGGGTCCGGGGGCTACGAGCAGTACTTC,CASSPRGSGGYEQYF
.,TRBJ1-1,.,TRBV5-5,TGTGCCAGCAGCTTGGTCGGGGGTGAAGCTTTCTTT,CASSLVGGEAFF
.,TRBJ2-7,.,TRBV5-8,TGTGCCAGCAGCACCGGGACATCCTCCTACGAGCAGTACTTC,CASSTGTSSYEQYF
TRBD1,TRBJ2-7,.,TRBV20-1,TGCAGTGCTACGACAGGGAGCGAGCAGTACTTC,CSATTGSEQYF
.,TRBJ1-2,.,TRBV11-2,TGTGCCAGCAGCTCCACGATCTATTATGGCTACACCTTC,CASSSTIYYGYTF
TRBD1,TRBJ1-1,.,TRBV2,TGTGCCAGCGGGGGACAGGGGGTAAACACTGAAGCTTTCTTT,CASGGQGVNTEAFF
.,TRBJ1-1,few,TRBV5-1,TGCGCCAGCAGCCCAAATACAGATAACACTGAAGCTTTCTTT,CASSPNTDNTEAFF
.,TRBJ1-3,.,TRBV7-2,TGTGCCAGCAGCTTAGTGCAGGGCTGGGTTACAGGCACCATATATTTT,CASSLVQGWVTGTIYF
.,TRBJ2-3,.,TRBV6-5,TGTGCCAGCAGTTACGATTGGCGGGGAAGCACAGATACGCAGTATTTT,CASSYDWRGSTDTQYF
TRBD2,TRBJ2-7,.,TRBV7-6,TGTGCCAGCAGCTTACGGCGGGAGGGCTACGAGCAGTACTTC,CASSLRREGYEQYF
TRBD1,TRBJ2-7,.,TRBV18,TGTGCCAGCACCCCGAATGTTGGACAGGGAAACGAGCAGTACTTC,CASTPNVGQGNEQYF
TRBD1,TRBJ2-7,.,TRBV7-9,TGTGCCAGCAGCTTAGAACAGGGGCCCTCCTACGAGCAGTACTTC,CASSLEQGPSYEQYF
TRBD2,TRBJ2-1,.,TRBV11-2,TGTGCCAGCAGCTTAGGTCGGGAGGGCCGTGATGAGCAGTTCTTC,CASSLGREGRDEQFF
TRBD2,TRBJ2-5,.,TRBV4-1,TGCGCCAGCAGCCAAGAACAAACTAGCGGGAAGGGAGAGACCCAGTACTTC,CASSQEQTSGKGETQYF
.,TRBJ1-1,.,TRBV6-5,TGTGCCAGCCGGGGTCGCCTTGAAGCTTTCTTT,CASRGRLEAFF
.,TRBJ1-1,.,TRBV5-8,TGTGCCAGCAGCTCATTATCGGGACAGAACACTGAAGCTTTCTTT,CASSSLSGQNTEAFF
.,TRBJ2-1,.,TRBV2,TGTGCCAGCAGTGAAGCGCCTGCTCCGGTGCAGTTCTTC,CASSEAPAPVQFF
.,TRBJ1-2,.,TRBV18,TGTGCCAGCTCACCATTAGAGGCGAGATTAGACGGCTACACCTTC,CASSPLEARLDGYTF
.,TRBJ1-1,.,TRBV6-1,TGTGCCAGCAGGTTAATATCCGGGGTGAACACTGAAGCTTTCTTT,CASRLISGVNTEAFF
.,TRBJ1-5,few,TRBV7-2,TGTGCCAGCAGCTCCCCAAATCAGCCCCAGCATTTT,CASSSPNQPQHF
TRBD1,TRBJ2-7,.,TRBV5-1,TGCGCCAGCAGCGGTTCGACAGGGTCGGTCTACGAGCAGTACTTC,CASSGSTGSVYEQYF
.,TRBJ2-1,few,TRBV5-1,TGCGCCAGCAGCCTAACCCCGCCTAGTCGGTCCTACAATGAGCAGTTCTTC,CASSLTPPSRSYNEQFF
.,TRBJ2-4,once,TRBV7-8,TGTGCCAGCAGCCCGGGGGTGGGGTCCAAAAACATTCAGTACTTC,CASSPGVGSKNIQYF
.,TRBJ1-1,.,TRBV13,TGTGCCAGCAGCTTGGATGGGGACTTCACTGAAGCTTTCTTT,CASSLDGDFTEAFF
TRBD1,TRBJ2-7,few,TRBV27,TGTGCCAGCAGTTGGACAGGGAGTTCCTACGAGCAGTACTTC,CASSWTGSSYEQYF
TRBD2,TRBJ2-7,.,TRBV6-1,TGTGCCAGCCACAGGGGTAGCGGGAGGTGGAGCGAGCAGTACTTC,CASHRGSGRWSEQYF
TRBD2,TRBJ2-1,once,TRBV6-1,TGTGCCAGCAGTGCGACTAGCGGGAGGGTTGAGCAGTTCTTC,CASSATSGRVEQFF
TRBD2,TRBJ2-1,once,TRBV14,TGTGCCAGCAGAGGCAGCGGGAGGGGTTACAATGAGCAGTTCTTC,CASRGSGRGYNEQFF
TRBD1,TRBJ1-4,.,TRBV11-2,TGTGCCAGCAGCTTAGATCGTGGGACAGGGAGGGAAAAACTGTTTTTT,CASSLDRGTGREKLFF
TRBD1,TRBJ2-3,.,TRBV7-8,TGTGCCAGCAGCTTATGGGACAGGGGTGCAGATACGCAGTATTTT,CASSLWDRGADTQYF
.,TRBJ2-1,.,TRBV27,TGTGCCAGCAGTCTCACCCCAGGTCGACCCCTAAATGAGCAGTTCTTC,CASSLTPGRPLNEQFF
.,TRBJ1-5,.,TRBV28,TGTGCCAGCAGGGACTCCGGCAATCAGCCCCAGCATTTT,CASRDSGNQPQHF
.,TRBJ1-3,once,TRBV19,TGTGCCAGTAGTATCTCGAGCTCTGGAAACACCATATATTTT,CASSISSSGNTIYF
TRBD2,TRBJ2-7,.,TRBV4-2,TGTGCCAGCAGCCAAGATGGGGCTAGCGGGAGTTCTAACAACGAGCAGTACTTC,CASSQDGASGSSNNEQYF
TRBD1,TRBJ2-5,.,TRBV7-2,TGTGCCAGCAGCTTAGGCCCGTACAGGGGGCAAGAGACCCAGTACTTC,CASSLGPYRGQETQYF
.,TRBJ1-2,.,TRBV2,TGTGCCAGCACCAACGGGGCGATTCGACAGGAAGGCTACACCTTC,CASTNGAIRQEGYTF
.,TRBJ1-1,.,TRBV28,TGTGCCAGCAGACCGGGAGGAAACATGAACACTGAAGCTTTCTTT,CASRPGGNMNTEAFF
.,TRBJ2-2,.,TRBV5-1,TGCGCCAGCAGCATCCAGGGGAACACCGGGGAGCTGTTTTTT,CASSIQGNTGELFF
.,TRBJ2-5,.,TRBV5-4,TGTGCCAGCAGCATACCTAGGGGGGGGGAAGCGGAGACCCAGTACTTC,CASSIPRGGEAETQYF
TRBD2,TRBJ2-7,.,TRBV5-1,TGCGCCAGCAGCTTGGGAGGACTAGCTTCCTACGAGCAGTACTTC,CASSLGGLASYEQYF
.,TRBJ2-7,.,TRBV28,TGTGCCAGCAGTTTGATTAGTTCTGGCGAGCAGTACTTC,CASSLISSGEQYF
.,TRBJ2-1,.,TRBV21-1,TGTGCCAGCAGCCTCCCCGTGTTAGCGAACTCCTACAATGAGCAGTTCTTC,CASSLPVLANSYNEQFF
TRBD1,TRBJ1-4,.,TRBV28,TGTGCCAGCAGAGTTTCGACAGGGGACGAGGAGGGTGAAAAACTGTTTTTT,CASRVSTGDEEGEKLFF
TRBD2,TRBJ2-2,few,TRBV5-6,TGTGCCAGCAGCATTTCTAGCGGGAGTGCCACCGGGGAGCTGTTTTTT,CASSISSGSATGELFF
.,TRBJ2-2,.,TRBV18,TGTGCCAGCTCGCCACAACAGATAACGGCGAGCACCGGGGAGCTGTTTTTT,CASSPQQITASTGELFF
.,TRBJ2-7,.,TRBV5-1,TGCGCCAGCAGCGCCTTAGGGGGGGCGGTAGGCGAGCAGTACTTC,CASSALGGAVGEQYF
TRBD1,TRBJ2-7,few,TRBV27,TGTGCCAGCAGTTTCGGGACAGGTAACTACGAGCAGTACTTC,CASSFGTGNYEQYF